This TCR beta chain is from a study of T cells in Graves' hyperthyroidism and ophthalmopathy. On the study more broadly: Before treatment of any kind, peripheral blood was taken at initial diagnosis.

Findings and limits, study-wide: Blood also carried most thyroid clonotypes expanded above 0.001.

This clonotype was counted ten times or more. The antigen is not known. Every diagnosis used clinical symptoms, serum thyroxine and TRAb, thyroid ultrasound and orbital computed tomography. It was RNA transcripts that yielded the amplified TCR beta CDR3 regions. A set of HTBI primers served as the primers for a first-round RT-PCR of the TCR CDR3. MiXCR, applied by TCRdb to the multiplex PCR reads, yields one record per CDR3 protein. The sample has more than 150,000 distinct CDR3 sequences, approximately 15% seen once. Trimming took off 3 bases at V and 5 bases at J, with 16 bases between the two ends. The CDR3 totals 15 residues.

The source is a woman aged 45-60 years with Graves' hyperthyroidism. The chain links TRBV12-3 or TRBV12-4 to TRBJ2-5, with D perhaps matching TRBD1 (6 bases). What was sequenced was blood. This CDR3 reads CASSFSTGPGETQYF. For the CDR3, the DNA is TGTGCCAGCAGTTTTTCGACAGGCCCGGGGGAGACCCAGTACTTC.